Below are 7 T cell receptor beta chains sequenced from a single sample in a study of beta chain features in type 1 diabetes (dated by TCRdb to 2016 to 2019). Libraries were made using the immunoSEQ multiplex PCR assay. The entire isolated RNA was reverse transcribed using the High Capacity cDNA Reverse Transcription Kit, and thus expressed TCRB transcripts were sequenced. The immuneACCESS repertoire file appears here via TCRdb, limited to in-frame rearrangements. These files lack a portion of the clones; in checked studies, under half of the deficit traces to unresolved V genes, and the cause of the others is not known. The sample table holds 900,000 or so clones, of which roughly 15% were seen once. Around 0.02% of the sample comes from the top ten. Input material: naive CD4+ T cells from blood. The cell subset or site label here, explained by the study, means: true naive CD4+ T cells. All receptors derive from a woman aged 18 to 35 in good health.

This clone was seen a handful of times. The CDR3 DNA reads TGTGCCAGCAGCAGGACTCGAGAGAGCTCCTACGAGCAGTACTTC. Translated, it gives CASSRTRESSYEQYF. The rearrangement links TRBV7-6 to TRBJ2-7, with D perhaps matching TRBD2 (5 bases). From germline, CDR1 is SGHVS and CDR2 FNYEAQ. V lost 5 bases, J lost 0 bases, and 14 bases lay in between. This CDR3 region has 15 residues.

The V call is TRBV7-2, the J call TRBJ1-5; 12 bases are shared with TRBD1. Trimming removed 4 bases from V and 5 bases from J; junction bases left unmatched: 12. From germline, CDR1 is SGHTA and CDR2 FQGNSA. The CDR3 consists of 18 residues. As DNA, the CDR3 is TGTGCCAGCAGCTCCTCCTATGCCGGGACAGGGGGCCATCAGCCCCAGCATTTT. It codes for CASSSSYAGTGGHQPQHF.

CDR3 DNA sequence: TGTGCCAGCAGTTTATCAAGACGGAGCTCCTACAATGAGCAGTTCTTC. It translates to CASSLSRRSSYNEQFF. The chain couples TRBV28 to TRBJ2-1, with D hard to call. This CDR3 is built from 16 residues. Germline V gives CDR1 MDHEN, CDR2 SYDVKM. The V end was cut by 1 base, the J end by 0 bases, with 10 bases between.

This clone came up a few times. In nucleotides, the CDR3 is TGTGCCAGCAGCTCCACAGGAAACTATGGCTACACCTTC. It translates to CASSSTGNYGYTF. The rearrangement joins TRBV7-9 to TRBJ1-2; maybe TRBD1 (5 bases). V lost 4 bases and J 2 bases, leaving 8 bases between the germline ends. The CDR3 is 13 residues long. Germline CDR1 SEHNR, CDR2 FQNEAQ (reference sequence). The whole variable domain, filled in from reference TRBV7-9 and TRBJ1-2, reads DTGVSQNPRHKITKRGQNVTFRCDPISEHNRLYWYRQTLGQGPEFLTYFQNEAQLEKSRLLSDRFSAERPKGSFSTLEIQRTEQGDSAMYLCASSSTGNYGYTFGSGTRLTVV.

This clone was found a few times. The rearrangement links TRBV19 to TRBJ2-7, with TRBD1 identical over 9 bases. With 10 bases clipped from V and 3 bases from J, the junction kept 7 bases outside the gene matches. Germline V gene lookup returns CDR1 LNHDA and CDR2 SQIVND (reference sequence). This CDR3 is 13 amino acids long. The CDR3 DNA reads TGTGCCACTACGGGACAGGGTTTCTACGAGCAGTACTTC. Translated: CATTGQGFYEQYF.

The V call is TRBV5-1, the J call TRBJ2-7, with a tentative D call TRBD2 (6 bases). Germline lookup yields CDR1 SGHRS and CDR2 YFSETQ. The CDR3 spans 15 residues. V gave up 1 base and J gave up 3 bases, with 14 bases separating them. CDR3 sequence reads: CASSLSGPIDYEQYF. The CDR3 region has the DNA TGCGCCAGCAGCTTGAGCGGGCCGATCGACTACGAGCAGTACTTC.

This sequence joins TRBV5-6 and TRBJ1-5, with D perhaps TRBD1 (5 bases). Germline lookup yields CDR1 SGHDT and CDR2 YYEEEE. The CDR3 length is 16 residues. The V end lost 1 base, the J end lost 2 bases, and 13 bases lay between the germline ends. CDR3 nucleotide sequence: TGTGCCAGCAGCTTGTCGGCAGGGTTTGGCAATCAGCCCCAGCATTTT. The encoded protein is CASSLSAGFGNQPQHF.